The clone carrying this TCR beta chain was counted only a few times. Its antigen is undetermined. V was trimmed by 1 base and J by 6 bases, leaving 16 bases between them. CDR1 and CDR2 (germline): MGHRA, YSYEKL. CDR3 size: 15 residues. Cells are PBMCs isolated from more than 8.5 ml of fresh blood. RNA transcripts served as the template for amplifying TCR beta CDR3 regions. First-round RT-PCR targeting the TCR CDR3 was performed with the HTBI primer set. TCRdb re-derived calls from the multiplex PCR reads in MiXCR, one entry per CDR3 protein. The sample lists around 600,000 distinct CDR3 sequences; 13% to 15% were seen once. This sample is part of a study of T cells in Graves' hyperthyroidism and ophthalmopathy. Regarding the study as a whole: The blood repertoire included most of the expanded thyroid clonotypes above 0.001.

This sequence was found in a woman between 18 and 30 years old with Graves' ophthalmopathy. The J gene is TRBJ2-7, the V gene TRBV4-1, with D unresolved. Sequenced sample: blood. In nucleotides, the CDR3 is TGCGCCAGCAGCCAAGTAGTTGACTCCCCGGGCGAGCAGTACTTC. Its protein product is CASSQVVDSPGEQYF.